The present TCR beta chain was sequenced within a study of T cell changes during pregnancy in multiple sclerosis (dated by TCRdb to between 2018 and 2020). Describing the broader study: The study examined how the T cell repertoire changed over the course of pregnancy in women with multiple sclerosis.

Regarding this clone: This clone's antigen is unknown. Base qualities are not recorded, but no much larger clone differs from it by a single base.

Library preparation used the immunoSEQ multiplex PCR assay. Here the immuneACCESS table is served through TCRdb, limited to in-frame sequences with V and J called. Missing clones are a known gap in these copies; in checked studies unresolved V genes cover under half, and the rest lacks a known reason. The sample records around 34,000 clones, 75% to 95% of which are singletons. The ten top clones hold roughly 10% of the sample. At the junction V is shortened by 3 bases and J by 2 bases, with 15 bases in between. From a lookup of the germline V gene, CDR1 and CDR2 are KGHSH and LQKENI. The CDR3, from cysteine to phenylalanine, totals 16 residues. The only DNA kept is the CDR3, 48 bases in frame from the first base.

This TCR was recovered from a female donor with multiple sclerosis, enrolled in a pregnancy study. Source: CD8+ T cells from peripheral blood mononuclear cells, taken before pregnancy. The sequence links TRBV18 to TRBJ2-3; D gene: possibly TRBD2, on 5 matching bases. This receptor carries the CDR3 CASSPGVGAATDTQYF. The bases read TGTGCCAGCTCACCGGGTGTAGGAGCGGCCACAGATACGCAGTATTTT. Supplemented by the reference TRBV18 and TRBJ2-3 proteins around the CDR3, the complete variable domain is NAGVMQNPRHLVRRRGQEARLRCSPMKGHSHVYWYRQLPEEGLKFMVYLQKENIIDESGMPKERFSAEFPKEGPSILRIQQVVRGDSAAYFCASSPGVGAATDTQYFGPGTRLTVL.